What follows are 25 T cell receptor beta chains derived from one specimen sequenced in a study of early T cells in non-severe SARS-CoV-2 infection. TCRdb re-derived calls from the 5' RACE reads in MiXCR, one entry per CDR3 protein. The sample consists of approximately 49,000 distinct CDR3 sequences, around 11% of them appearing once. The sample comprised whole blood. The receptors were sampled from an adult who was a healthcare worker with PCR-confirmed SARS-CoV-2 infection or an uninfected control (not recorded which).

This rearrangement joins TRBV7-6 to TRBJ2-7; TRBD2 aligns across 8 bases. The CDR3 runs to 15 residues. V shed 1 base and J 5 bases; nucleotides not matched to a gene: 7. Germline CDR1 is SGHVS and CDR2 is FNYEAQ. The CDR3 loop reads CASSLEGGAGDEQYF. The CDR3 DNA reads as TGTGCCAGCAGCTTAGAGGGGGGAGCGGGGGACGAGCAGTACTTC.

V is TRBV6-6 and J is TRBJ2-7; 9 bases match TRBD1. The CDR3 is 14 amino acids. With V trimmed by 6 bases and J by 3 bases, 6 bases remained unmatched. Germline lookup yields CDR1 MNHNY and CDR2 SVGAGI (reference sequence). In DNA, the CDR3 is TGTGCCAGCAGACCTCCGGGACAGGGCTACGAGCAGTACTTC. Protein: CASRPPGQGYEQYF.

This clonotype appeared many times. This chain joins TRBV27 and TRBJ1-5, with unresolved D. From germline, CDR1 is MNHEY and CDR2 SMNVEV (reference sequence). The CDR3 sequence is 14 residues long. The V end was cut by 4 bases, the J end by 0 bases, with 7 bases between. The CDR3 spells CASSSQFSNQPQHF. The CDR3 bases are TGTGCCAGCAGTTCCCAGTTTAGCAATCAGCCCCAGCATTTT.

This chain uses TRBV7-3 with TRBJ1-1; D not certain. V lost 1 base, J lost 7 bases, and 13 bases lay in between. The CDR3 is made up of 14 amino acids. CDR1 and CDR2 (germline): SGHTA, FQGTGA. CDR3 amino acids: CASSLMVSDVEAFF. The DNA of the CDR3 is TGTGCCAGCAGCTTAATGGTCTCGGACGTTGAAGCTTTCTTT. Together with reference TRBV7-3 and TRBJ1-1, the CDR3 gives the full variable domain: GAGVSQTPSNKVTEKGKYVELRCDPISGHTALYWYRQSLGQGPEFLIYFQGTGAADDSGLPNDRFFAVRPEGSVSTLKIQRTERGDSAVYLCASSLMVSDVEAFFGQGTRLTVV.

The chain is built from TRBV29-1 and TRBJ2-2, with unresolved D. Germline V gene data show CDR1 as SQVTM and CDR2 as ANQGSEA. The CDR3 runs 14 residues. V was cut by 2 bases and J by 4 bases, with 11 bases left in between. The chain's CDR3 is CSVEMGLSTGELFF. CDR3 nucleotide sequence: TGCAGCGTTGAAATGGGTCTGAGCACCGGGGAGCTGTTTTTT.

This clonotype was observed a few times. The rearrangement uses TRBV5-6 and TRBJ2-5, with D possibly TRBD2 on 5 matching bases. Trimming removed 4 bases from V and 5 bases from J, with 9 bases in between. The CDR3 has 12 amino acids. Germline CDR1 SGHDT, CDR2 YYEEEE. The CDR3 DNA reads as TGTGCCAGCAGCGCCCGCGGGGAGACCCAGTACTTC. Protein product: CASSARGETQYF.

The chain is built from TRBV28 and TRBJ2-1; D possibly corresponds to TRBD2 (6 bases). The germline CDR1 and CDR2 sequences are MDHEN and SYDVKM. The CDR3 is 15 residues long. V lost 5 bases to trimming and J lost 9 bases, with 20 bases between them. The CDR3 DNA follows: TGTGCCAGCAGTCCCTTGGAGGGGTTGGGTAGTGAGCAGTTCTTC. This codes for CASSPLEGLGSEQFF.

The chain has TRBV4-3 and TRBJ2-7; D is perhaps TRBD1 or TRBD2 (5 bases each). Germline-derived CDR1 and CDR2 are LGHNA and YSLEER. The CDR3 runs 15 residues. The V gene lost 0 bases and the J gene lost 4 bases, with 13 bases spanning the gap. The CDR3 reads CASSQDQGRSYEQYF. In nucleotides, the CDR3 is TGCGCCAGCAGCCAAGATCAGGGACGGTCATACGAGCAGTACTTC.

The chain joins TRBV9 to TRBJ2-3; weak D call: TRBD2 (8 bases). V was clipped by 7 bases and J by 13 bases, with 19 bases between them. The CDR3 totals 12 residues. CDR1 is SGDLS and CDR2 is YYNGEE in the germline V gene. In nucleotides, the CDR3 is TGTGCCAGCTCCAAGAGGGGGCGGGAGGAGTATTTT. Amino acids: CASSKRGREEYF. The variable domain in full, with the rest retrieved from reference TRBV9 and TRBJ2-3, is DSGVTQTPKHLITATGQRVTLRCSPRSGDLSVYWYQQSLDQGLQFLIQYYNGEERAKGNILERFSAQQFPDLHSELNLSSLELGDSALYFCASSKRGREEYFGPGTRLTVL.

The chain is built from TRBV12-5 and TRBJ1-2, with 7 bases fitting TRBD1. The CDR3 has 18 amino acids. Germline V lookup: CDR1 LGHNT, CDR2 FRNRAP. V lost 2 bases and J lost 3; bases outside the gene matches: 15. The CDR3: CASGLLLGQGVNDYGYTF. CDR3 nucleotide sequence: TGTGCTAGTGGTTTGCTCCTGGGTCAGGGGGTTAACGACTATGGCTACACCTTC.

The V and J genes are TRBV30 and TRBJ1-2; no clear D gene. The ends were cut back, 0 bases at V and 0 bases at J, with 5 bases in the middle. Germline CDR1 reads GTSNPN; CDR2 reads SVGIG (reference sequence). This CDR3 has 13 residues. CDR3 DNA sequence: TGTGCCTGGAGTGTTTCCACTAACTATGGCTACACCTTC. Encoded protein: CAWSVSTNYGYTF.

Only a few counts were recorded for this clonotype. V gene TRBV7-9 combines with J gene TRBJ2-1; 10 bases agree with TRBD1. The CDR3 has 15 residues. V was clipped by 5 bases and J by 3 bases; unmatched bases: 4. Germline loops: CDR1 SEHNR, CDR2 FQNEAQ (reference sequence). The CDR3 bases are TGTGCCAGCAGCCCCGGGACAGGGGTCTACAATGAGCAGTTCTTC. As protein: CASSPGTGVYNEQFF. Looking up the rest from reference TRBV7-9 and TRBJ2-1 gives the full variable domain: DTGVSQNPRHKITKRGQNVTFRCDPISEHNRLYWYRQTLGQGPEFLTYFQNEAQLEKSRLLSDRFSAERPKGSFSTLEIQRTEQGDSAMYLCASSPGTGVYNEQFFGPGTRLTVL.

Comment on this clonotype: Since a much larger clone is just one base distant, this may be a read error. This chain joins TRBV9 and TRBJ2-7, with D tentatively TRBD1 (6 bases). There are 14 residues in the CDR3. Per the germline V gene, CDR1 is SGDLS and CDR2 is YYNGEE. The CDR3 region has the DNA TGTGCCAGCAGCGTAGTGTCAGGGGCCGCGGAGCAGAACTTC. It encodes CASSVVSGAAEQNF.

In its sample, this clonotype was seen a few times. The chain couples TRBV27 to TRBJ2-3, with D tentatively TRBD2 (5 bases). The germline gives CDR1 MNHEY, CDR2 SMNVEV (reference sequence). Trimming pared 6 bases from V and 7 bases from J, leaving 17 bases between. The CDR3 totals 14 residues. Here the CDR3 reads CASRSASSRYTQYF. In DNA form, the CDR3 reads TGTGCCAGCAGGTCGGCTAGCAGCAGGTATACGCAGTATTTT.

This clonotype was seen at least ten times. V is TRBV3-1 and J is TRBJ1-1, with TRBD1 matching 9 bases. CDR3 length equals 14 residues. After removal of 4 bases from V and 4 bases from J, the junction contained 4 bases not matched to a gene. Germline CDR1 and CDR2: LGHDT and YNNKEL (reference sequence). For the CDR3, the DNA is TGTGCCAGCAGCCTAGGGACAGGGTTCACTGAAGCTTTCTTT. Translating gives CASSLGTGFTEAFF. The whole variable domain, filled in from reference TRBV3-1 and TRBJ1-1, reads DTAVSQTPKYLVTQMGNDKSIKCEQNLGHDTMYWYKQDSKKFLKIMFSYNNKELIINETVPNRFSPKSPDKAHLNLHINSLELGDSAVYFCASSLGTGFTEAFFGQGTRLTVV.

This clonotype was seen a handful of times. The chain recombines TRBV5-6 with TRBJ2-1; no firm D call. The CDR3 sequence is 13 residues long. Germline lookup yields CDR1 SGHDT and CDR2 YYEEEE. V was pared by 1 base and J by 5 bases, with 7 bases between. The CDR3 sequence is CASSLQWDNEQFF. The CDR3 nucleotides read TGTGCCAGCAGCTTGCAGTGGGACAATGAGCAGTTCTTC.

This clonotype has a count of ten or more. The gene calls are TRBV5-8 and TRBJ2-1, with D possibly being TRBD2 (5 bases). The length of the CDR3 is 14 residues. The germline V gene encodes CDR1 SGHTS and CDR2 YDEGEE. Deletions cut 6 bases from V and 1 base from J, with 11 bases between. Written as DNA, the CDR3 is TGTGCCAGCACCAGGAGAGGGTCCTACAATGAGCAGTTCTTC. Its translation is CASTRRGSYNEQFF.

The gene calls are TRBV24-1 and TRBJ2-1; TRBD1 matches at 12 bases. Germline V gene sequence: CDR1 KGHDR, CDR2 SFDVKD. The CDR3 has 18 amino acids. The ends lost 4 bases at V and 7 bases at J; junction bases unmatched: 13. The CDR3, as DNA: TGTGCCACCAGTGAGTTTTTGACCGGGACAGGGGGCACGAATGAGCAGTTCTTC. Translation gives CATSEFLTGTGGTNEQFF.

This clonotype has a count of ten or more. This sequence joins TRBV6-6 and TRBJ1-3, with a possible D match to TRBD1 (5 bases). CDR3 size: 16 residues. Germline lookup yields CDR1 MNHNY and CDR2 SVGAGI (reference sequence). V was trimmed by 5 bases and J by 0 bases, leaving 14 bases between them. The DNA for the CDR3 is TGTGCCAGCAGTCCATTACGGGGGGGCTCTGGAAACACCATATATTTT. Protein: CASSPLRGGSGNTIYF.

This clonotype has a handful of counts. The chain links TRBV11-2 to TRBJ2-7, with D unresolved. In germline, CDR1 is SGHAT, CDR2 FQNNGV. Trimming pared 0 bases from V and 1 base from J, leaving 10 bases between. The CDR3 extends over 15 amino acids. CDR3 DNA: TGTGCCAGCAGCTTAGAGCTACTTCCGTCCTACGAGCAGTACTTC. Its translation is CASSLELLPSYEQYF.

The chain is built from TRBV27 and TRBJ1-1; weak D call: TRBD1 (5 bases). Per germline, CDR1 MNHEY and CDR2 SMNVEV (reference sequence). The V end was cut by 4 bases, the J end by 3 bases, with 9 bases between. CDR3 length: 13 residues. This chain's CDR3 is CASSWGGDTEAFF. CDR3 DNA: TGTGCCAGCAGTTGGGGAGGGGACACTGAAGCTTTCTTT.

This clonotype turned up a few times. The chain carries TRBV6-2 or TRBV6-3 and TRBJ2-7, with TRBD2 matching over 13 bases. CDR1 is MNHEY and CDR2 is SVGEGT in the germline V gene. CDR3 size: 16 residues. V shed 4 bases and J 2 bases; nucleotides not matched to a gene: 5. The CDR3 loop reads CASSSRLAGGPYEQYF. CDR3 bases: TGTGCCAGCAGTTCTCGACTAGCGGGAGGCCCCTACGAGCAGTACTTC.

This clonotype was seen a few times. In DNA, the CDR3 is TGCAGTGCCCCCCGGTTTGGCGGAAGCACAGATACGCAGTATTTT. Amino acid sequence: CSAPRFGGSTDTQYF. The J gene is TRBJ2-3, the V gene TRBV20-1; D is unclear. CDR1 DFQATT and CDR2 SNEGSKA come from the germline V gene (reference sequence). V lost 6 bases and J 0 bases, leaving 16 bases between the germline ends. This CDR3 has 15 amino acids.

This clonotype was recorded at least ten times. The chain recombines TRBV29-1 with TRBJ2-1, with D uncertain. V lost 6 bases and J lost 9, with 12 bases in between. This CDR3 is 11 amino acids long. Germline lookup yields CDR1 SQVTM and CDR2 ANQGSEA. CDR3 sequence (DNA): TGCAGCGTGGGCATGGTGGGTGAGCAGTTCTTC. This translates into CSVGMVGEQFF.

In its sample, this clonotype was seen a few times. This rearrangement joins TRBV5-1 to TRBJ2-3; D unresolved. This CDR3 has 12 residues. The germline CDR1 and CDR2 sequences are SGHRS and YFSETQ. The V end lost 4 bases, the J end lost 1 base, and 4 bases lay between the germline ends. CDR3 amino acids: CASSRGTDTQYF. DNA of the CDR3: TGCGCCAGCAGCCGAGGCACAGATACGCAGTATTTT.